One sample yielded the 17 T cell receptor beta chains listed below, sequenced in a study of T cell responses to AZD1222 COVID-19 vaccine. Data came from immunoSEQ multiplex PCR; TCRdb stores just in-frame clones and leaves some out. The sample contains about 150,000 clones, approximately 92% of which appear only once. This specimen was peripheral blood, taken 28 days after the second AZD1222 dose. The receptor set was obtained from an adult who received the AZD1222 COVID-19 vaccine.

The rearrangement links TRBV5-1 to TRBJ1-6; D is uncertain. Germline-derived CDR1 and CDR2 are SGHRS and YFSETQ. V gave up 0 bases and J gave up 7 bases, with 11 bases separating them. This CDR3 is 15 amino acids long. The CDR3 bases are TGCGCCAGCAGCTTGGGAACGGGAGGGAATTCACCCCTCCACTTT. Protein sequence: CASSLGTGGNSPLHF. The whole variable domain, filled in from reference TRBV5-1 and TRBJ1-6, reads KAGVTQTPRYLIKTRGQQVTLSCSPISGHRSVSWYQQTPGQGLQFLFEYFSETQRNKGNFPGRFSGRQFSNSRSEMNVSTLELGDSALYLCASSLGTGGNSPLHFGNGTRLTVT.

The CDR3 DNA reads TGCGCCAGCAGCGCTAGACAGGGGGGCTACGAGCAGTACTTC. Protein: CASSARQGGYEQYF. The rearrangement links TRBV5-1 to TRBJ2-7; 9 positions match TRBD1. V lost 4 bases to trimming and J lost 3 bases; unmatched junction nucleotides: 5. This CDR3 contains 14 residues. Germline CDR1 is SGHRS and CDR2 is YFSETQ.

The chain is built from TRBV10-3 and TRBJ2-3; TRBD2 aligns across 10 bases. This CDR3 is built from 15 residues. Trimming removed 6 bases from V and 2 bases from J; junction bases left unmatched: 5. The V gene's germline CDR1 is ENHRY and CDR2 SYGVKD. CDR3 region: CAISLLAGTTDTQYF. CDR3 in DNA: TGTGCCATCAGCCTACTAGCGGGGACCACAGATACGCAGTATTTT.

J is TRBJ2-7 and V is TRBV10-3; possibly TRBD1 or TRBD2 for D (5 bases each). From germline, CDR1 is ENHRY and CDR2 SYGVKD. V dropped 2 bases and J dropped 3 bases, with 14 bases sitting between them. The CDR3 runs 15 residues. The CDR3 DNA reads TGTGCCATCAGTGAGAACGGGACCCCCTACTACGAGCAGTACTTC. It yields the protein CAISENGTPYYEQYF.

V gene TRBV19 combines with J gene TRBJ1-2, with D unresolved. Germline V CDR1 and CDR2: LNHDA, SQIVND (reference sequence). The CDR3 runs 13 residues. V dropped 7 bases and J dropped 4 bases, with 13 bases sitting between them. This CDR3 is CASTPKAGYGYTF. The CDR3, as DNA: TGTGCCAGTACCCCAAAGGCTGGCTATGGCTACACCTTC.

This clone was observed a single time. This chain links TRBV5-1 with TRBJ1-4, with D perhaps TRBD1 (6 bases). Trimming cost V 0 bases and J 5 bases, with 8 bases left between them. The V gene's germline CDR1 is SGHRS and CDR2 YFSETQ. This CDR3 has 14 residues. CDR3 sequence reads: CASSLAQGNEKLFF. The CDR3 DNA follows: TGCGCCAGCAGCTTGGCGCAGGGGAATGAAAAACTGTTTTTT.

This clone was counted once. This chain links TRBV11-2 with TRBJ1-1; the D is unclear. The CDR3 covers 15 residues. V lost 5 bases to trimming and J lost 0 bases, with 13 bases between them. CDR1 and CDR2 (germline): SGHAT, FQNNGV. CDR3 nucleotide sequence: TGTGCCAGCAGCACACCGTGGCGGATGAACACTGAAGCTTTCTTT. Its translation is CASSTPWRMNTEAFF.

CDR3 in DNA: TGCGCCAGCAGAGCTGACAGGGCCATCTCCTACGAGCAGTACTTC. Protein sequence: CASRADRAISYEQYF. The chain recombines TRBV5-1 with TRBJ2-7; 7 bases are shared with TRBD1. With 5 bases clipped from V and 0 bases from J, the junction kept 8 bases outside the gene matches. In germline, CDR1 is SGHRS, CDR2 YFSETQ. CDR3 length equals 15 residues.

The gene calls are TRBV19 and TRBJ2-6; D is perhaps TRBD2 (5 bases). Between the trimmed V and J ends, which lost 5 bases and 3 bases, there was a span of 8 bases. This CDR3 comprises 14 residues. Germline CDR1 and CDR2: LNHDA and SQIVND (reference sequence). The CDR3 DNA reads TGTGCCAGTAGTTACGGGGTTGGGGCCAACGTCCTGACTTTC. The encoded protein is CASSYGVGANVLTF.

CDR3 protein: CASSLPGDTEAFF. Written as DNA, the CDR3 is TGTGCCAGCAGTTTACCTGGGGACACTGAAGCTTTCTTT. V is TRBV28 and J is TRBJ1-1; D uncertain. The germline V and J ends were trimmed by 2 bases and 3 bases, with 7 bases remaining between them. In germline, CDR1 is MDHEN, CDR2 SYDVKM. The CDR3 length is 13 residues.

The V gene is TRBV11-2, the J gene TRBJ2-1, with 8 bases identical to TRBD2. V trimming: 5 bases; J trimming: 7 bases; junction bases outside the gene matches: 13. CDR3 length: 16 residues. Germline values: CDR1 SGHAT, CDR2 FQNNGV. CDR3 residues: CASSATGGAGDNEQFF. In nucleotides, the CDR3 is TGTGCCAGCAGCGCCACGGGGGGAGCGGGAGATAATGAGCAGTTCTTC.

This clone was seen just once. The chain employs TRBV13 and TRBJ1-3; 10 positions agree with TRBD1. Germline CDR1 reads PRHDT; CDR2 reads FYEKMQ (reference sequence). V trimming: 5 bases; J trimming: 2 bases; junction bases outside the gene matches: 9. This CDR3 has 17 amino acids. The CDR3 DNA reads TGTGCCAGCAGCAATTTGACAGGGGGCGCGACTGGAAACACCATATATTTT. Translation gives CASSNLTGGATGNTIYF.

A single count supports this clone. The CDR3 nucleotides read TGTGCCAGCAGCTTGAGACAGGGCAATGGCTACACCTTC. Amino acids: CASSLRQGNGYTF. The chain joins TRBV5-6 to TRBJ1-2; 7 bases are a match to TRBD1. The CDR3 contains 13 residues. CDR1 is SGHDT, CDR2 YYEEEE, per germline. With V trimmed by 1 base and J by 6 bases, 3 bases remained unmatched.

V is TRBV19 and J is TRBJ1-5, with D uncertain. Between the trimmed V and J ends, which lost 7 bases and 0 bases, there was a span of 13 bases. Germline lookup yields CDR1 LNHDA and CDR2 SQIVND (reference sequence). This CDR3 has 15 residues. This CDR3 is CASNPTETSNQPQHF. CDR3 nucleotide sequence: TGTGCCAGTAACCCCACGGAAACTAGCAATCAGCCCCAGCATTTT.

This clone came up a few times. V usage is TRBV7-6 and J usage is TRBJ2-7, with 11 bases that match TRBD2. Germline V gene data show CDR1 as SGHVS and CDR2 as FNYEAQ. The J segment lost 2 bases and the V segment lost 1 base, leaving 7 bases of the junction unmatched. The CDR3 has 17 residues. CDR3 sequence: CASSLEPTSGITYEQYF. The DNA for the CDR3 is TGTGCCAGCAGCTTAGAACCGACTAGCGGGATAACCTACGAGCAGTACTTC.

A note on this clone: The sample holds other DNA sequences that translate to the same CDR3. The V gene is TRBV5-4, the J gene TRBJ1-5; 7 positions agree with TRBD1. The CDR3 loop spans 14 amino acids. Germline V lookup: CDR1 SGHNT, CDR2 YYREEE (reference sequence). V lost 2 bases and J lost 3; bases outside the gene matches: 2. The CDR3 nucleotides are TGTGCCAGCAGCTTAGACAGGGCCAATCAGCCCCAGCATTTT. It encodes CASSLDRANQPQHF.

The chain couples TRBV18 to TRBJ2-2, with D perhaps matching TRBD1 (6 bases). The CDR3 consists of 15 residues. With 3 bases removed from V and 5 bases from J, the gap between germline ends came to 13 bases. Germline loops: CDR1 KGHSH, CDR2 LQKENI. DNA for the CDR3: TGTGCCAGCTCACCGCCCGGGGACACGACCGGGGAGCTGTTTTTT. Translating gives CASSPPGDTTGELFF.